Following are 6 T cell receptor beta chains from one sample sequenced in a study of T cells expressing NK-cell markers. TCRdb processed the 5' RACE reads again and assigns one entry to each CDR3 protein, with no DNA. The clone table shows 250,000 or so distinct CDR3 sequences, with the ten largest holding 4% to 4.5%. Material: blood T cells: a sorted CD56 or NKG2C T cell subset, CD4+ or CD8+ T cells, or bulk PBMC T cells (not recorded which). Source of these receptors: a woman aged 18 to 75 in good health.

The V call is TRBV3-1, the J call TRBJ1-5; no DNA is available, so the TRBD1 call from TCRdb remains unchecked. CDR1 is LGHDT, CDR2 YNNKEL, per germline (reference sequence). There are 16 residues in the CDR3. The CDR3 sequence: CASSPSPGRHNQPQHF.

The rearrangement uses TRBV4-2 and TRBJ1-1. CDR1 LGHNA and CDR2 YNFKEQ come from the germline V gene. The CDR3 contains 15 residues. Here the CDR3 reads CASSPQFTANTEAFF.

The V gene is TRBV5-5, the J gene TRBJ2-1; lacking DNA, the TRBD2 call made by TCRdb goes unchecked. CDR1 is SGHKS and CDR2 is YYEKEE in the germline V gene (reference sequence). The CDR3 runs 13 residues. This CDR3 is CASSFGGRNEQFF.

This sequence joins TRBV10-1 and TRBJ2-1; TCRdb's D call of TRBD2 is untestable without DNA. Per the germline V gene, CDR1 is WNHNN and CDR2 is SYGVQD (reference sequence). The length of the CDR3 is 15 residues. CDR3 region: CASSGGTPRYNEQFF.

The chain recombines TRBV18 with TRBJ1-2; the TRBD1 assignment by TCRdb is unverifiable without DNA. This CDR3 region has 14 residues. Germline values: CDR1 KGHSH, CDR2 LQKENI. This CDR3 is CASSQRQELWGYTF.

The rearrangement links TRBV7-9 to TRBJ1-1. The germline gives CDR1 SEHNR, CDR2 FQNEAQ (reference sequence). This CDR3 has 13 residues. CDR3 residues: CASSPRQITEAFF.